Sequencing of this T cell receptor (beta chain) was carried out in a study of technical replicates of blood from a few donors. The ends were cut back, 10 bases at V and 0 bases at J, with 18 bases in the middle. This CDR3 is built from 16 residues. In germline, CDR1 is MDHEN, CDR2 SYDVKM. Data came from immunoSEQ multiplex PCR; TCRdb stores just in-frame clones and leaves some out. This sample has roughly 82,000 clones, with over 95% found just once. This chain connects TRBV28 to TRBJ1-4, with TRBD1 as a possible D gene (5 bases). This TCR was recovered from a human donor in good health. Sequencing was performed on T cells isolated from PBMCs. The CDR3 spells CATQVIASSTNEKLFF. The DNA for the CDR3 is TGTGCCACACAGGTTATCGCCTCCTCAACTAATGAAAAACTGTTTTTT.